Each of the 24 T cell receptor beta chains below was sequenced from the same sample in a study of shared clonotypes between healthy human individuals. Sequencing was performed with immunoSEQ multiplex PCR; in TCRdb, only in-frame clones are kept and a portion is missing. The sample includes 1,500,000 or so clones, around 97% of them seen just once. Sequenced material: naive CD4+ T cells sorted from blood. Subset meaning: CD45RA+ positively selected. The receptors derive from a man aged 25 to 40 in good health.

CDR3 loop: CARGPVGELFF. The DNA of the CDR3 is TGTGCCCGGGGGCCTGTCGGGGAGCTGTTTTTT. The gene calls are TRBV5-3 and TRBJ2-2; D tentatively fits TRBD1 or TRBD2 (6 bases each). TRBV5-3 is assigned to the ORF class and has an uncertain function. The V and J ends lost 10 bases and 7 bases respectively, with 11 bases between them. This CDR3 has 11 amino acids.

This chain connects TRBV7-8 to TRBJ2-7, with 9 nucleotides matching TRBD1. The junction had 8 bases not matched to a gene; V was cut back by 5 bases and J by 6 bases. Germline V gene lookup returns CDR1 SGHVS and CDR2 FQNEAQ. CDR3 size: 14 residues. CDR3 nucleotides: TGTGCCAGCAGCGCACACAGGGGGCAAGTCGAGCAGTACTTC. This encodes CASSAHRGQVEQYF.

The rearrangement joins TRBV7-9 to TRBJ2-3, with 8 bases matching TRBD2. The CDR3 runs to 19 residues. Trimming cost V 5 bases and J 2 bases; bases outside gene matches: 18. The germline V gene has CDR1 SEHNR and CDR2 FQNEAQ (reference sequence). CDR3 DNA sequence: TGTGCCAGCAGCCCTGGGGCGTTGGCGGGAGGCCCATTCACAGATACGCAGTATTTT. It is translated as CASSPGALAGGPFTDTQYF. Combining the CDR3 with reference TRBV7-9 and TRBJ2-3 gives the whole variable domain DTGVSQNPRHKITKRGQNVTFRCDPISEHNRLYWYRQTLGQGPEFLTYFQNEAQLEKSRLLSDRFSAERPKGSFSTLEIQRTEQGDSAMYLCASSPGALAGGPFTDTQYFGPGTRLTVL.

Only a few counts were recorded for this clone. The V call is TRBV4-1, the J call TRBJ1-5, with D unclear. The CDR3 sequence is 16 residues long. Germline V gene sequence: CDR1 MGHRA, CDR2 YSYEKL. Trimming removed 0 bases from V and 0 bases from J, with 9 bases in between. Written as DNA, the CDR3 is TGCGCCAGCAGCCAAGACCCGGGTGCTAGCAATCAGCCCCAGCATTTT. This sequence encodes CASSQDPGASNQPQHF.

CDR3 region: CASSLSLSSYNEQFF. As DNA, the CDR3 is TGTGCCAGCAGCTTATCACTCTCCTCCTACAATGAGCAGTTCTTC. The rearrangement links TRBV7-2 to TRBJ2-1; D gene ambiguous. The length of the CDR3 is 15 residues. Germline V gives CDR1 SGHTA, CDR2 FQGNSA. V shed 2 bases and J shed 0 bases, with 8 bases lying between them. Full variable domain (missing parts from reference TRBV7-2 and TRBJ2-1): GAGVSQSPSNKVTEKGKDVELRCDPISGHTALYWYRQSLGQGLEFLIYFQGNSAPDKSGLPSDRFSAERTGGSVSTLTIQRTQQEDSAVYLCASSLSLSSYNEQFFGPGTRLTVL.

The V and J genes are TRBV6-1 and TRBJ2-7; TRBD2 might be the D (6 bases). V gave up 2 bases and J gave up 1 base, with 21 bases separating them. The CDR3 runs to 18 residues. Germline V gene data show CDR1 as MNHNS and CDR2 as SASEGT. Here the CDR3 reads CASSEPKGGPRISYEQYF. CDR3 DNA: TGTGCCAGCAGTGAACCAAAAGGAGGGCCAAGAATATCCTACGAGCAGTACTTC.

The rearrangement links TRBV5-5 to TRBJ1-2; no firm D call. This CDR3 comprises 15 residues. Germline-derived CDR1 and CDR2 are SGHKS and YYEKEE (reference sequence). V was pared by 1 base and J by 8 bases, with 18 bases between. The CDR3 coding sequence is TGTGCCAGCAGCTTGTCGCAGTCCACCATAGGGGGCTACACCTTC. This translates into CASSLSQSTIGGYTF.

This chain joins TRBV18 and TRBJ2-3; a possible D gene is TRBD1 (5 bases). Trimming took 6 bases from V and 0 from J, leaving 13 bases between them. The germline V gene has CDR1 KGHSH and CDR2 LQKENI. The CDR3 spans 15 residues. CDR3: CASSLDRRSTDTQYF. The CDR3 bases are TGTGCCAGCTCCCTCGACAGACGCAGCACAGATACGCAGTATTTT.

This clone was counted once. The CDR3 spells CSVSGLATDTQYF. CDR3 nucleotides: TGCAGCGTTTCGGGACTAGCCACAGATACGCAGTATTTT. The chain is built from TRBV29-1 and TRBJ2-3; 9 nucleotides match TRBD2. Germline assignment: CDR1 SQVTM and CDR2 ANQGSEA. This CDR3 region has 13 residues. V lost 5 bases to trimming and J lost 2 bases; unmatched junction nucleotides: 2.

The J gene is TRBJ1-2, the V gene TRBV6-6; no firm D call. The CDR3 length is 15 residues. V was shortened by 0 bases and J by 7 bases, with 15 bases between the two germline ends. CDR1 and CDR2 from the germline V gene are MNHNY and SVGAGI (reference sequence). The CDR3 coding sequence is TGTGCCAGCAGTTACTCGGGCAGCCTCCCATCTGGCTACACCTTC. It is translated as CASSYSGSLPSGYTF.

The chain couples TRBV30 to TRBJ2-6; perhaps TRBD1 as D (6 bases). CDR3 size: 20 residues. Germline CDR1 GTSNPN, CDR2 SVGIG (reference sequence). V lost 0 bases and J 0 bases, leaving 21 bases between the germline ends. CDR3 in amino acids: CAWSVPLTGAMYSGANVLTF. The CDR3, as DNA: TGTGCCTGGAGTGTACCCCTGACAGGAGCTATGTACTCTGGGGCCAACGTCCTGACTTTC.

The chain recombines TRBV29-1 with TRBJ1-1; 9 nucleotides line up with TRBD1. J was trimmed by 6 bases and V by 6 bases; bases with no gene match: 17. The CDR3 consists of 16 residues. Germline CDR1 and CDR2: SQVTM and ANQGSEA. The CDR3 nucleotides read TGCAGCGTGGCATACCGTGGACAGGGGATCCTCCCTGAAGCTTTCTTT. Its translation: CSVAYRGQGILPEAFF.

The chain combines TRBV5-1 with TRBJ1-1; no clear D. Germline values: CDR1 SGHRS, CDR2 YFSETQ. CDR3 length: 14 residues. V gave up 1 base and J gave up 1 base, with 8 bases separating them. In DNA form, the CDR3 reads TGCGCCAGCAGCTTGCTCAGTCCGAACACTGAAGCTTTCTTT. Translation: CASSLLSPNTEAFF.

V is TRBV29-1 and J is TRBJ2-5, with TRBD2 matching 7 bases. The CDR3 sequence is 12 residues long. CDR1 and CDR2 from the germline V gene are SQVTM and ANQGSEA. After removal of 7 bases from V and 5 bases from J, the junction contained 7 bases not matched to a gene. DNA for the CDR3: TGCAGCGCCGCGGGAGTTTGGGAGACCCAGTACTTC. This gives the protein CSAAGVWETQYF. Full variable domain (rest looked up from reference TRBV29-1 and TRBJ2-5): SAVISQKPSRDICQRGTSLTIQCQVDSQVTMMFWYRQQPGQSLTLIATANQGSEATYESGFVIDKFPISRPNLTFSTLTVSNMSPEDSSIYLCSAAGVWETQYFGPGTRLLVL.

The V call is TRBV7-6, the J call TRBJ2-1; 7 nucleotides agree with TRBD2. CDR3 length equals 17 residues. V dropped 0 bases and J dropped 4; count of bases not matched to a gene: 9. Germline assignment: CDR1 SGHVS and CDR2 FNYEAQ. The CDR3 coding sequence is TGTGCCAGCAGCTTAGCTCCCGACAGCGGGATTTACAATGAGCAGTTCTTC. Translated, it gives CASSLAPDSGIYNEQFF. Based on the CDR3 plus reference TRBV7-6 and TRBJ2-1, the full variable domain is GAGVSQSPRYKVTKRGQDVALRCDPISGHVSLYWYRQALGQGPEFLTYFNYEAQQDKSGLPNDRFSAERPEGSISTLTIQRTEQRDSAMYRCASSLAPDSGIYNEQFFGPGTRLTVL.

This clone appeared a single time. The chain carries TRBV9 and TRBJ2-7; the match to TRBD1 covers 9 bases. The V segment lost 1 base and the J segment 6 bases; nucleotides outside the gene matches: 11. The CDR3 has 16 amino acids. Germline CDR1 SGDLS, CDR2 YYNGEE. CDR3 DNA: TGTGCCAGCAGCGTACTAGCGGAACAGGGGGCCGGCGAGCAGTACTTC. It codes for CASSVLAEQGAGEQYF. Drawing the rest from reference TRBV9 and TRBJ2-7, the complete variable domain is DSGVTQTPKHLITATGQRVTLRCSPRSGDLSVYWYQQSLDQGLQFLIQYYNGEERAKGNILERFSAQQFPDLHSELNLSSLELGDSALYFCASSVLAEQGAGEQYFGPGTRLTVT.

This clone was observed a single time. The gene calls are TRBV10-3 and TRBJ2-3; 9 bases align to TRBD2. Trimming cost V 9 bases and J 1 base; bases outside gene matches: 11. This CDR3 comprises 16 residues. CDR1 and CDR2 from the germline V gene are ENHRY and SYGVKD. The CDR3 spells CAIGNLAGSGTDTQYF. CDR3 bases: TGTGCCATAGGAAATCTAGCGGGGTCGGGCACAGATACGCAGTATTTT.

The chain recombines TRBV9 with TRBJ2-1; 7 nucleotides match TRBD2. V gave up 0 bases and J gave up 0 bases; unmatched junction bases: 6. The CDR3 consists of 17 residues. From germline, CDR1 is SGDLS and CDR2 YYNGEE. The CDR3 here is CASSVEVWGGSYNEQFF. CDR3 nucleotide sequence: TGTGCCAGCAGCGTAGAGGTGTGGGGGGGCTCCTACAATGAGCAGTTCTTC.

This rearrangement joins TRBV28 to TRBJ2-1; tentatively, D is TRBD2 (7 bases). There are 14 residues in the CDR3. Germline loops: CDR1 MDHEN, CDR2 SYDVKM. The V end lost 10 bases, the J end lost 13 bases, and 26 bases lay between the germline ends. The CDR3 loop reads CATTVPGASGQQFF. CDR3 sequence (DNA): TGTGCCACCACTGTACCGGGGGCTAGCGGCCAACAGTTCTTC. Complete variable domain (other parts from reference TRBV28 and TRBJ2-1): DVKVTQSSRYLVKRTGEKVFLECVQDMDHENMFWYRQDPGLGLRLIYFSYDVKMKEKGDIPEGYSVSREKKERFSLILESASTNQTSMYLCATTVPGASGQQFFGPGTRLTVL.

The J gene is TRBJ2-2, the V gene TRBV1; TRBD2 is the table's D call, not checked against the DNA. TRBV1 is marked as a pseudogene. The length of the CDR3 is 19 residues. The CDR3 reads CTSSQERLAGVGNTGELFF. Here the CDR3 DNA reads TGCACCAGCAGCCAAGAGCGCCTAGCGGGAGTCGGGAACACCGGGGAGCTGTTTTTT.

The chain carries TRBV6-1 and TRBJ2-5, with D possibly being TRBD1 (5 bases). CDR3 length: 14 residues. The V gene lost 5 bases and the J gene lost 4 bases, with 14 bases spanning the gap. Germline CDR1 MNHNS, CDR2 SASEGT. The CDR3 protein is CASSLLGEGETQYF. CDR3 DNA sequence: TGTGCCAGCAGTTTATTAGGGGAAGGAGAGACCCAGTACTTC.

The rearrangement links TRBV7-9 to TRBJ1-4, with D uncertain. This CDR3 contains 16 residues. V was pared by 5 bases and J by 0 bases, with 13 bases between. The V gene's germline CDR1 is SEHNR and CDR2 FQNEAQ (reference sequence). The CDR3 here is CASSLTHTATNEKLFF. CDR3 coding DNA: TGTGCCAGCAGCCTGACACATACGGCAACTAATGAAAAACTGTTTTTT.

The CDR3 loop reads CASSYIPQGVEKLFF. The CDR3 DNA sequence: TGTGCCAGCAGCTATATTCCCCAGGGGGTTGAAAAACTGTTTTTT. The rearrangement joins TRBV7-2 to TRBJ1-4; 7 bases align to TRBD1. Germline V gives CDR1 SGHTA, CDR2 FQGNSA. V trimming: 4 bases; J trimming: 7 bases; junction bases outside the gene matches: 9. This CDR3 comprises 15 residues.

The chain links TRBV5-1 to TRBJ2-7; D may be TRBD1 (6 bases). Trimming pared 1 base from V and 7 bases from J, leaving 12 bases between. CDR3 length: 13 residues. CDR1 SGHRS and CDR2 YFSETQ come from the germline V gene. The CDR3 reads CASSLRAGEEQYF. The CDR3 DNA follows: TGCGCCAGCAGCTTGAGGGCAGGGGAGGAGCAGTACTTC.